This TCR beta chain was documented in a study of regulatory T cells in long-lasting Graves disease. This clonotype was observed at least ten times. Construction of TCR beta libraries relied on iRepertoire HTBI primers and on Arm-PCR targeting CDR3 regions. TCRdb itself ran the multiplex PCR reads through MiXCR, one entry per CDR3 protein. This table holds some 420,000 distinct CDR3 sequences, about 20% found once. V was pared by 5 bases and J by 4 bases, with 15 bases between. There are 15 residues in the CDR3. Documented time point: persistent/refractory GD, antithyroid drugs over 5 years with positive TRAb. The TCR library used RNA extracted from PBMCs.

Sequencing was performed on peripheral blood mononuclear cells (PBMCs), taken when the disease was refractory, from a patient treated with antithyroid drugs. The source is a female donor with Graves disease. The chain carries TRBV12-3 or TRBV12-4 and TRBJ1-5; a possible D gene is TRBD1 (6 bases). The CDR3 coding sequence is TGTGCCAGCAGTCCACAGGGCGTCAAGAATCAGCCCCAGCATTTT. It codes for CASSPQGVKNQPQHF.